A single sample is the source of the 29 T cell receptor beta chains below, sequenced in a study of blood T cells in healthy people across ages. Sample-barcoded 5' priming and a J-beta primer mix drove a second PCR of roughly 7 to 11 cycles. TCRdb ran MiXCR on the 5' RACE reads and lists one entry per CDR3 protein. The sample lists 650,000 or so distinct CDR3 sequences, 45% to 60% occurring once. Sequencing was performed on blood. These receptors were taken from a woman of 80 years or more in good health.

The chain employs TRBV21-1 and TRBJ2-4; TRBD1, the table's D call, lacks a check against the DNA. TRBV21-1 is annotated as a pseudogene. This CDR3 contains 14 residues. This CDR3 is CASRAGAHRNIQYF. The CDR3, as DNA: TGTGCCAGCCGTGCAGGGGCGCATCGGAACATTCAGTACTTC.

This clonotype was seen a few times. The chain carries TRBV14 and TRBJ2-1, with no clear D. Germline-derived CDR1 and CDR2 are SGHDN and FVKESK. This CDR3 has 15 amino acids. Trimming took 4 bases from V and 3 from J, leaving 13 bases between them. For the CDR3, the DNA is TGTGCCAGCAGCCGGACCGTGAACGGCTACAATGAGCAGTTCTTC. Encoded protein: CASSRTVNGYNEQFF.

The rearrangement uses TRBV29-1 and TRBJ2-5; D remains unclear. This CDR3 is built from 12 residues. The V gene lost 2 bases and the J gene lost 1 base, with 5 bases spanning the gap. The V gene's germline CDR1 is SQVTM and CDR2 ANQGSEA. The chain's CDR3 is CSVEHGQETQYF. In DNA form, the CDR3 reads TGCAGCGTTGAACACGGCCAAGAGACCCAGTACTTC. The full variable domain, completed using reference TRBV29-1 and TRBJ2-5, is SAVISQKPSRDICQRGTSLTIQCQVDSQVTMMFWYRQQPGQSLTLIATANQGSEATYESGFVIDKFPISRPNLTFSTLTVSNMSPEDSSIYLCSVEHGQETQYFGPGTRLLVL.

V usage is TRBV20-1 and J usage is TRBJ2-1; TRBD2 matches 9 bases. Trimming cost V 3 bases and J 2 bases; bases outside gene matches: 5. Germline-derived CDR1 and CDR2 are DFQATT and SNEGSKA (reference sequence). The CDR3 length is 15 residues. The CDR3 protein is CSASASGNPYNEQFF. CDR3 in DNA: TGCAGTGCTAGCGCTAGCGGGAACCCCTACAATGAGCAGTTCTTC.

The rearrangement joins TRBV5-1 to TRBJ2-6; a weak D match, TRBD1 (6 bases). V shed 7 bases and J shed 1 base, with 12 bases lying between them. CDR1 is SGHRS and CDR2 is YFSETQ in the germline V gene. The CDR3 has 15 residues. The CDR3 is CASGTSASGANVLTF. The CDR3 region has the DNA TGCGCCAGCGGGACAAGTGCATCTGGGGCCAACGTCCTGACTTTC.

The chain is built from TRBV6-1 and TRBJ1-5; unclear D gene. Germline lookup yields CDR1 MNHNS and CDR2 SASEGT. The CDR3 covers 14 residues. V was trimmed by 4 bases and J by 3 bases, leaving 10 bases between them. DNA of the CDR3: TGTGCCAGCAGTGTGGTGGGGTCCAATCAGCCCCAGCATTTT. Translating it yields CASSVVGSNQPQHF.

This clonotype appeared a few times. The genes are TRBV7-3 and TRBJ2-5, with TRBD1 matching over 7 bases. In germline, CDR1 is SGHTA, CDR2 FQGTGA. The ends lost 6 bases at V and 4 bases at J; junction bases unmatched: 5. This CDR3 spans 13 amino acids. The CDR3 region is CASSSQGLETQYF. In nucleotides, the CDR3 is TGTGCCAGCAGTTCACAGGGGTTAGAGACCCAGTACTTC.

This chain connects TRBV6-6 to TRBJ1-5, with D perhaps TRBD1 (5 bases). V lost 6 bases and J 0 bases, leaving 12 bases between the germline ends. From germline, CDR1 is MNHNY and CDR2 SVGAGI (reference sequence). The CDR3 runs to 15 residues. CDR3 DNA sequence: TGTGCCAGCAGAAGGGACGGCAATAGCAATCAGCCCCAGCATTTT. This gives the protein CASRRDGNSNQPQHF.

This clonotype has at least ten counts. The chain recombines TRBV6-1 with TRBJ2-5; TRBD2 matches at 7 bases. This CDR3 region has 14 residues. J was trimmed by 5 bases and V by 5 bases; bases with no gene match: 8. Germline CDR1 and CDR2: MNHNS and SASEGT. The CDR3 bases are TGTGCCAGCAGTACTGGACTAGTCGGTGAGACCCAGTACTTC. It is translated as CASSTGLVGETQYF.

The chain is built from TRBV9 and TRBJ1-4; D is unclear. V was clipped by 0 bases and J by 7 bases, with 4 bases between them. CDR1 and CDR2 (germline): SGDLS, YYNGEE. The CDR3 totals 12 residues. CDR3 loop: CASSVDGEKLFF. For the CDR3, the DNA is TGTGCCAGCAGCGTAGACGGTGAAAAACTGTTTTTT.

This chain links TRBV20-1 with TRBJ2-5, with TRBD2 identical over 9 bases. Per the germline V gene, CDR1 is DFQATT and CDR2 is SNEGSKA (reference sequence). CDR3 length equals 16 residues. V lost 1 base, J lost 8 bases, and 14 bases stayed unmatched. CDR3 amino acids: CSARAYPLSGRSTQYF. The CDR3 DNA follows: TGCAGTGCTAGAGCCTATCCCCTTAGCGGGAGAAGCACCCAGTACTTC.

V usage is TRBV28 and J usage is TRBJ2-7; 7 nucleotides line up with TRBD1. V trimming: 5 bases; J trimming: 9 bases; junction bases outside the gene matches: 4. Germline loops: CDR1 MDHEN, CDR2 SYDVKM. CDR3 length: 11 residues. The CDR3 loop is CASSHRQGQYF. CDR3 DNA sequence: TGTGCCAGCAGTCATAGACAGGGGCAGTACTTC.

This clonotype was detected many times. The chain joins TRBV20-1 to TRBJ2-7; D not certain. The germline CDR1 and CDR2 sequences are DFQATT and SNEGSKA (reference sequence). CDR3 length equals 10 residues. V lost 5 bases, J lost 7 bases, and 9 bases lay in between. The CDR3 loop is CSALGREQYF. For the CDR3, the DNA is TGCAGTGCTCTCGGACGTGAGCAGTACTTC.

As regards this clonotype: A much larger clone is a single base away; this may be a read error. V usage is TRBV6-2 or TRBV6-3 and J usage is TRBJ2-1, with D perhaps matching TRBD2 (6 bases). This CDR3 is 14 amino acids long. Germline loops: CDR1 MNHEY, CDR2 SVGEGT. The chain's CDR3 is CASTFSGRYNGQFF. CDR3 coding DNA: TGTGCCAGCACTTTCAGCGGGCGCTACAATGGGCAGTTCTTC.

This clonotype was detected many times. The rearrangement joins TRBV6-5 to TRBJ2-5, with 8 bases fitting TRBD1. This CDR3 contains 12 residues. Trimming removed 8 bases from V and 5 bases from J; junction bases left unmatched: 4. Germline V lookup: CDR1 MNHEY, CDR2 SVGAGI. CDR3 residues: CASSGGWETQYF. The CDR3 DNA reads as TGTGCCAGCTCAGGGGGCTGGGAGACCCAGTACTTC.

This clonotype has a handful of counts. The chain carries TRBV10-3 and TRBJ2-4; 8 bases are shared with TRBD2. The CDR3 extends over 15 amino acids. The V and J ends lost 3 bases and 4 bases, in that order; junction bases with no gene match: 5. The germline V gene has CDR1 ENHRY and CDR2 SYGVKD. The CDR3 nucleotides read TGTGCCATCAGTGACGGGGGGGGCCTTAAAAACATTCAGTACTTC. The encoded protein is CAISDGGGLKNIQYF.

This chain joins TRBV12-3 or TRBV12-4 and TRBJ2-4, with D perhaps TRBD2 (7 bases). CDR3 length equals 16 residues. Deletions cut 2 bases from V and 2 bases from J, with 13 bases between. The CDR3 protein is CASSLFGGAPKNIQYF. DNA for the CDR3: TGTGCCAGCAGTTTATTTGGGGGGGCGCCCAAAAACATTCAGTACTTC.

As to this clonotype: This could be a read error, since a much larger clone is one nucleotide away. V usage is TRBV3-1 and J usage is TRBJ2-5, with D possibly being TRBD1 (5 bases). This CDR3 region has 13 residues. From germline, CDR1 is LGHDT and CDR2 YNNKEL (reference sequence). The DNA for the CDR3 is TGTGCCAGCAGCCAAGGGACAAAAGAGACCCGGTACTTC. This gives the protein CASSQGTKETRYF.

The chain is built from TRBV29-1 and TRBJ2-3; D may be TRBD2 (7 bases). Germline V CDR1 and CDR2: SQVTM, ANQGSEA. This CDR3 is built from 14 residues. The ends were cut back, 3 bases at V and 4 bases at J, with 14 bases in the middle. In DNA form, the CDR3 reads TGCAGCGTTGACCCCGCGGGGGCGGCAGATACGCAGTATTTT. It encodes CSVDPAGAADTQYF.

In this sample, this clonotype turned up many times. This sequence joins TRBV5-1 and TRBJ2-3; 8 bases are shared with TRBD2. CDR3 size: 15 residues. With V trimmed by 4 bases and J by 0 bases, 4 bases remained unmatched. Germline CDR1 is SGHRS and CDR2 is YFSETQ. CDR3 coding DNA: TGCGCCAGCAGCCTTAGCGGGGCCAGCACAGATACGCAGTATTTT. Its protein is CASSLSGASTDTQYF. Full variable domain (missing parts from reference TRBV5-1 and TRBJ2-3): KAGVTQTPRYLIKTRGQQVTLSCSPISGHRSVSWYQQTPGQGLQFLFEYFSETQRNKGNFPGRFSGRQFSNSRSEMNVSTLELGDSALYLCASSLSGASTDTQYFGPGTRLTVL.

This clonotype was found many times. J is TRBJ1-1 and V is TRBV18; D not resolved. Deletions cut 5 bases from V and 0 bases from J, with 16 bases between. CDR3 length: 16 amino acids. Germline assignment: CDR1 KGHSH and CDR2 LQKENI. In DNA, the CDR3 is TGTGCCAGCTCATTTTCTTGGGCAGGCTTGAACACTGAAGCTTTCTTT. This translates into CASSFSWAGLNTEAFF.

The V call is TRBV6-4, the J call TRBJ2-1, with D perhaps matching TRBD2 (5 bases). The V and J ends lost 5 bases and 3 bases respectively, with 11 bases between them. Per the germline V gene, CDR1 is MRHNA and CDR2 is SNTAGT. The CDR3 is 14 amino acids. CDR3 bases: TGTGCCAGCAGTCAAGAAGCGGACTACAATGAGCAGTTCTTC. Protein sequence: CASSQEADYNEQFF.

This clonotype has only one observation. A read error may be the cause here, since a much bigger clone is one base away. The chain joins TRBV12-3 or TRBV12-4 to TRBJ2-4; no reliable D call. The CDR3 totals 12 residues. This CDR3 is CACSLYQNIQYF. The CDR3 DNA follows: TGTGCCTGCAGTTTGTACCAAAACATTCAGTACTTC.

Turning to this clonotype: This may come from a read error, since a much larger clone is one base off. The rearrangement links TRBV3-1 to TRBJ2-1; D not certain. The length of the CDR3 is 12 residues. The germline V gene has CDR1 LGHDT and CDR2 YNNKEL (reference sequence). CDR3 amino acids: CASRAKNKEQFF. DNA of the CDR3: TGTGCCAGCCGAGCAAAGAACAAGGAGCAGTTCTTC.

This chain links TRBV6-6 with TRBJ2-1, with TRBD2 identical over 9 bases. Germline CDR1 and CDR2: MNHNY and SVGAGI (reference sequence). CDR3 length: 16 amino acids. V lost 1 base and J lost 6; bases outside the gene matches: 7. The CDR3 DNA is TGTGCCAGCAGTTACTGGCGGGGGGGCGAGGGCAATGAGCAGTTCTTC. This sequence encodes CASSYWRGGEGNEQFF.

The table lists this clonotype with a few counts. This chain links TRBV20-1 with TRBJ2-1; 12 bases fit TRBD2. V gave up 8 bases and J gave up 7 bases; unmatched junction bases: 15. The CDR3 totals 16 residues. CDR1 and CDR2 from the germline V gene are DFQATT and SNEGSKA (reference sequence). The CDR3 here is CSTLGASGGGRNEQFF. The DNA of the CDR3 is TGCAGTACCCTGGGGGCTAGCGGGGGGGGCAGGAATGAGCAGTTCTTC.

This chain joins TRBV20-1 and TRBJ2-3; TRBD2 is a possible D gene (5 bases). The germline V and J ends were trimmed by 1 base and 4 bases, with 9 bases remaining between them. The CDR3 consists of 13 residues. From germline, CDR1 is DFQATT and CDR2 SNEGSKA (reference sequence). The CDR3 bases are TGCAGTGCTAGAGTGAGGGTGTCAGATACGCAGTATTTT. Protein sequence: CSARVRVSDTQYF.

The rearrangement joins TRBV11-2 to TRBJ2-3; D is ambiguous. Per the germline V gene, CDR1 is SGHAT and CDR2 is FQNNGV. V was cut by 5 bases and J by 2 bases, with 11 bases left in between. The CDR3 is 14 residues long. The CDR3 DNA is TGTGCCAGCAGCGTAATCGACAACACAGATACGCAGTATTTT. Protein: CASSVIDNTDTQYF.

The rearrangement joins TRBV7-2 to TRBJ2-2; 7 bases match TRBD1. J lost 6 bases, V lost 5 bases, and 3 bases had no gene match. CDR1 and CDR2 (germline): SGHTA, FQGNSA. The CDR3 is 13 amino acids. CDR3 coding DNA: TGTGCCAGCAGCACAGGGGTTCCCGGGGAGCTGTTTTTT. As protein: CASSTGVPGELFF.